One and the same sample provided the 5 T cell receptor beta chains below, sequenced in a study of response to subunit inactivated influenza vaccine (dated by TCRdb to the late 2010s). Receptor amplification or capture employed RT-PCR. Sequencing relied on an Illumina HiSeq 2500. The public sequencing data were trimmed at Q25 with fastp and processed into clonotypes with MiXCR by TCRdb, which kept only in-frame beta chains. Records with the same CDR3 protein are collapsed into one entry carrying the most frequent genes and DNA. The sample data list about 540,000 distinct CDR3 sequences, and around 21% of these were observed just once. The ten largest clones add up to 2.8% of the sample. The sample was also linked to a second study, of T cells expressing NK-cell markers. The second investigation adds: The TCR beta cDNA libraries were made using 5'RACE template switching, a step that added both a universal primer site and unique molecular identifiers.

Sequences were derived from CD4+ T cells sorted from PBMCs, sampled 12 days after vaccination. These TCRs come from a man aged 45-65 years who received an inactivated influenza vaccine. Donor details come from another sample of the same person, matched by shared clones.

The CDR3 DNA reads TGTGCCAGCAGCTTGGGAGGGATCAATGAGCAGTTCTTC. Translated, it gives CASSLGGINEQFF. This rearrangement joins TRBV7-9 to TRBJ2-1, with 7 bases identical to TRBD2. The CDR3 contains 13 residues. V gave up 3 bases and J gave up 6 bases; unmatched junction bases: 2. Germline CDR1 and CDR2: SEHNR and FQNEAQ (reference sequence).

V and J are TRBV6-1 and TRBJ2-1, with D tentatively TRBD2 (5 bases). Per germline, CDR1 MNHNS and CDR2 SASEGT. The CDR3 consists of 16 residues. Trimming took 4 bases from V and 3 from J, leaving 16 bases between them. CDR3 sequence (DNA): TGTGCCAGCAGTGTAGAGACTAACCGGATCTACAATGAGCAGTTCTTC. Encoded protein: CASSVETNRIYNEQFF.

The chain is built from TRBV27 and TRBJ1-5; the D is unclear. V lost 2 bases and J lost 3, with 5 bases in between. CDR1 is MNHEY and CDR2 is SMNVEV in the germline V gene (reference sequence). This CDR3 has 13 residues. The DNA of the CDR3 is TGTGCCAGCAGTTTACGAGTCAATCAGCCCCAGCATTTT. Translated, it gives CASSLRVNQPQHF.

This clonotype appeared a few times. The rearrangement links TRBV6-6 to TRBJ1-4; 11 nucleotides align to TRBD1. Trimming cost V 4 bases and J 5 bases; bases outside gene matches: 3. CDR1 MNHNY and CDR2 SVGAGI come from the germline V gene (reference sequence). The CDR3 is made up of 15 amino acids. The CDR3: CASSSGQGANEKLFF. The CDR3 region has the DNA TGTGCCAGCAGTTCCGGACAGGGGGCAAATGAAAAACTGTTTTTT.

This rearrangement joins TRBV5-1 to TRBJ2-1; no clear D. CDR3 length: 16 residues. Trimming pared 0 bases from V and 5 bases from J, leaving 15 bases between. The germline gives CDR1 SGHRS, CDR2 YFSETQ. CDR3 DNA sequence: TGCGCCAGCAGCTTGGGTGGTCCCCCTAGGCACAATGAGCAGTTCTTC. It translates to CASSLGGPPRHNEQFF.